These 12 T cell receptor beta chains share one sample of origin, sequenced in a study of blood T cell repertoires in COVID-19 (dated by TCRdb to 2020 to 2021). The library relied on the immunoSEQ multiplex PCR assay. The source is immuneACCESS, and TCRdb retained only in-frame sequences with V and J called. Part of the clones is not carried over; for the studies checked, unresolved V genes explain less than half of this, and the remainder is unexplained. The sample table contains some 240,000 clones; only one count was recorded for roughly four fifths of them. Clones ranked in the top ten supply over 4% of the sample. Material: PBMCs or T cells enriched from blood (not recorded which). The receptors originated from a man younger than 40 with acute COVID-19.

The chain is built from TRBV28 and TRBJ1-2; D remains ambiguous. This CDR3 has 11 residues. The V gene lost 6 bases and the J gene lost 7 bases, with 9 bases spanning the gap. Per germline, CDR1 MDHEN and CDR2 SYDVKM. CDR3 sequence: CASSESSGYTF. The DNA for the CDR3 is TGTGCCAGCAGCGAGAGTTCTGGCTACACCTTC.

In regard to this clone: At one end the junction does not follow the germline gene, possibly because of a read error. The chain links TRBV11-2 to TRBJ2-1; D is ambiguous. The CDR3 sequence is 11 residues long. Per germline, CDR1 SGHAT and CDR2 FQNNGV. CDR3 DNA sequence: TGTGCCAGCAGCTTATACAGTGAGCAGTTCTTC. Translated, it gives CASSLYSEQFF.

The chain employs TRBV7-3 and TRBJ2-5, with TRBD1 as a possible D gene (5 bases). The CDR3 has 15 amino acids. The V and J ends lost 2 bases and 2 bases respectively, with 12 bases between them. Germline loops: CDR1 SGHTA, CDR2 FQGTGA. The CDR3 DNA follows: TGTGCCAGCAGCTTATATGGGGCGAAGCAAGAGACCCAGTACTTC. This translates into CASSLYGAKQETQYF.

The chain joins TRBV28 to TRBJ1-4; TRBD1 aligns across 10 bases. Germline V gene lookup returns CDR1 MDHEN and CDR2 SYDVKM. The CDR3 has 15 amino acids. V gave up 4 bases and J gave up 3 bases; unmatched junction bases: 2. The CDR3 protein is CASSSTGGPNEKLFF. Written as DNA, the CDR3 is TGTGCCAGCAGTTCGACAGGGGGCCCTAATGAAAAACTGTTTTTT.

Regarding this clone: Sequence at one end of the junction differs from germline and may be a read error. This sequence joins TRBV7-7 and TRBJ2-2; D is undetermined. Per the germline V gene, CDR1 is SSHAT and CDR2 is FNYEAQ (reference sequence). The CDR3 totals 14 residues. The CDR3 region has the DNA TGTGCTAGCAGCTTTGGCACGAACACCGGGGAGCTGTTTTTT. Its translation: CASSFGTNTGELFF.

V gene TRBV9 combines with J gene TRBJ2-3; 16 bases are shared with TRBD2. Germline loops: CDR1 SGDLS, CDR2 YYNGEE. After removal of 3 bases from V and 1 base from J, the junction contained 11 bases not matched to a gene. The CDR3 is made up of 20 amino acids. The CDR3 reads CASSGRGGTSGGGRTDTQYF. The CDR3 bases are TGTGCCAGCAGCGGCAGAGGAGGGACTAGCGGGGGGGGACGCACAGATACGCAGTATTTT.

The gene calls are TRBV7-2 and TRBJ2-2; 8 bases align to TRBD2. Germline CDR1 is SGHTA and CDR2 is FQGNSA. The V and J ends lost 1 base and 7 bases, in that order; junction bases with no gene match: 5. CDR3 length: 15 amino acids. The CDR3 is CASSLEVAGIGELFF. CDR3 sequence (DNA): TGTGCCAGCAGCTTAGAGGTAGCGGGAATCGGGGAGCTGTTTTTT.

The chain couples TRBV6-5 to TRBJ1-4, with D possibly matching TRBD1 (6 bases). V was trimmed by 0 bases and J by 7 bases, leaving 12 bases between them. Germline V CDR1 and CDR2: MNHEY, SVGAGI. The CDR3 is 15 residues long. DNA for the CDR3: TGTGCCAGCAGTTACTCACGACAGGCCTCTGAAAAACTGTTTTTT. Protein sequence: CASSYSRQASEKLFF.

This rearrangement joins TRBV4-2 to TRBJ1-1; D ambiguous. This CDR3 has 19 residues. V shed 1 base and J shed 0 bases, with 21 bases lying between them. Germline CDR1 and CDR2: LGHNA and YNFKEQ. The CDR3 bases are TGTGCCAGCAGCCAAGCCTTTCCGCCGGGCCTCGGGGTGAACACTGAAGCTTTCTTT. This codes for CASSQAFPPGLGVNTEAFF.

The rearrangement joins TRBV28 to TRBJ1-5; D call uncertain. Germline V gene data show CDR1 as MDHEN and CDR2 as SYDVKM. V was shortened by 8 bases and J by 0 bases, with 14 bases between the two germline ends. The CDR3 runs 15 residues. This CDR3 is CASSEENYSNQPQHF. DNA for the CDR3: TGTGCCAGCTCCGAGGAGAATTATAGCAATCAGCCCCAGCATTTT.

This clone was picked up a small number of times. The junction and the germline gene differ at one end; a read error may be behind it. The chain is built from TRBV5-1 and TRBJ2-5; tentatively, D is TRBD2 (6 bases). This CDR3 region has 14 residues. Germline CDR1 reads SGHRS; CDR2 reads YFSETQ. The CDR3 DNA reads TGTGCCAGCAGCTCCCTACTAGCTCAAGAGACCCAGTACTTC. It specifies CASSSLLAQETQYF.

The chain recombines TRBV20-1 with TRBJ2-2, with a tentative D call TRBD1 (6 bases). The V end was cut by 3 bases, the J end by 3 bases, with 11 bases between. The CDR3 is 14 residues long. Per germline, CDR1 DFQATT and CDR2 SNEGSKA (reference sequence). For the CDR3, the DNA is TGCAGTGCTAGTGCAGGGGCTGACACCGGGGAGCTGTTTTTT. Residues: CSASAGADTGELFF.